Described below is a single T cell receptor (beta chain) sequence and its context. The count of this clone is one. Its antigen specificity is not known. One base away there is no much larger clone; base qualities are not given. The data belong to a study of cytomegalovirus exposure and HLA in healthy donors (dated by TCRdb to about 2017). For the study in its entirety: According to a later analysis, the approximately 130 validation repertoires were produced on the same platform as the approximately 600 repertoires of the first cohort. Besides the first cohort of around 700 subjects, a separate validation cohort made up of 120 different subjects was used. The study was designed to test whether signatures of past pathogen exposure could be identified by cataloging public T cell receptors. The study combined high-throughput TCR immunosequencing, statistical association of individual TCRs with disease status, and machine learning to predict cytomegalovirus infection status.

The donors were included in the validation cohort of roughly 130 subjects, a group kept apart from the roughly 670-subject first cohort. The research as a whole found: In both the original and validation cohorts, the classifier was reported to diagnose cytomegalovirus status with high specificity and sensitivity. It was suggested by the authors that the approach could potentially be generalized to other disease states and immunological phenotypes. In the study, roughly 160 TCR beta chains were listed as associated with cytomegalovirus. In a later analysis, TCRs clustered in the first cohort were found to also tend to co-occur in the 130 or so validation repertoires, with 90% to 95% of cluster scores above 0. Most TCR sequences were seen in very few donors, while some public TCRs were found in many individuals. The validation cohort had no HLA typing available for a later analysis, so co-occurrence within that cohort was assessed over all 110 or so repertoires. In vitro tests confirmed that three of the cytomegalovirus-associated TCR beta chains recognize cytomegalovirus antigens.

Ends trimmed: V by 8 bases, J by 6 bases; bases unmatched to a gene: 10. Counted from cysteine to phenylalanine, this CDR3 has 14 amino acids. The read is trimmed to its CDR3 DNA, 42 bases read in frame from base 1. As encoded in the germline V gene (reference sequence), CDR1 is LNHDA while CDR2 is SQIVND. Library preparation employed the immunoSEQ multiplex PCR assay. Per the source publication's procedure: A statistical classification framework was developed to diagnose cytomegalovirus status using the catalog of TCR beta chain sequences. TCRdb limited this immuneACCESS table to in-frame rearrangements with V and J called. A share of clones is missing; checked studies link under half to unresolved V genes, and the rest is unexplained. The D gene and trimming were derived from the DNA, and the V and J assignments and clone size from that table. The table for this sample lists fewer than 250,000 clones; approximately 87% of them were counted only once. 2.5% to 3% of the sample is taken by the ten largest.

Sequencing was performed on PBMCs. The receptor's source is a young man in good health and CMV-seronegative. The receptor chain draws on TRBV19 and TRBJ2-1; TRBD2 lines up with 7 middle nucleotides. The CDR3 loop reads CASGHGGEVNEQFF. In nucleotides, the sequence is TGTGCCAGTGGGCATGGGGGGGAAGTCAATGAGCAGTTCTTC.